This TCR beta chain was identified during a study of blood T cell repertoires in COVID-19. Turning to the study itself: The analysed material was cDNA or gDNA that came from T cells, B-cell-depleted T cells, or PBMCs.

This clone was counted between two and nine times. Germline V gene sequence: CDR1 LNHDA, CDR2 SQIVND (reference sequence). The CDR3 length is 12 residues. J was trimmed by 4 bases and V by 10 bases; bases with no gene match: 4. Clones were sequenced by immunoSEQ multiplex PCR, and TCRdb holds only the in-frame ones, with some missing. The sample holds about 140,000 clones, roughly 79% seen once. V usage is TRBV19 and J usage is TRBJ1-1; the match to TRBD1 covers 9 bases. The specimen was peripheral blood. The TCR comes from a woman aged 55-69 years with acute or convalescent COVID-19. The chain's CDR3 is CATRDRATEAFF. The CDR3 DNA follows: TGTGCCACCCGGGACAGGGCCACTGAAGCTTTCTTT.